This T cell receptor beta chain was sequenced during a study of response to subunit inactivated influenza vaccine (dated by TCRdb to 2017 to 2018). About the study as a whole: Deep quantitative T cell receptor repertoire profiling was used in the study to track responses to a trivalent subunit inactivated influenza vaccine.

What the authors observed across the whole study: The authors suggested that each seasonal influenza vaccination may recruit only a limited number of new T cells.

The CDR3 holds 15 amino acids from the cysteine to the phenylalanine. The retained sequence is limited to the CDR3, 45 bases, with the frame set at the first base. V is clipped by 0 bases and J by 1 base, and the sequence between their germline boundaries is 9 bases long. CDR1 SGHTA and CDR2 FQGNSA were looked up in the germline V gene. Concerning this clonotype: No antigen is known for it. No base-level quality is on record; no much larger clone is a single base apart.

The library relied on RT-PCR. The sequencing machine was an Illumina HiSeq 2500. TCRdb trimmed the raw reads at Q25, called clones with MiXCR and kept productive beta chains. Rows are combined by CDR3 protein, so each entry shows the most common genes and DNA. The sample contains 560,000 or so distinct CDR3 sequences, under 9% of them found a single time. The top ten constitute around 13% of the sample. The sequence was collected from a man aged 45-69 years who received an inactivated influenza vaccine. Donor details come from another sample of the same person, matched by shared clones. This receptor chain uses TRBV7-2 and TRBJ1-2; possibly the D gene is TRBD1, per 6 matching bases. Here the sequenced sample was PBMCs from blood, taken roughly 24 months after vaccination. The DNA sequence reads TGTGCCAGCAGCTTAGCGGGACACCTTAACTATGGCTACACCTTC. Its amino acids are CASSLAGHLNYGYTF.